The 14 T cell receptor beta chains listed next were all sequenced from one sample in a study of T cells in Graves' hyperthyroidism and ophthalmopathy (dated by TCRdb to 2018 to 2020). Libraries were constructed by multiplex PCR. Sequencing was carried out with an Illumina HiSeq 2000. The TCR beta CDR3 regions were amplified from the RNA transcripts. A first-round RT-PCR of the TCR CDR3 used the HTBI primer set with the Qiagen OneStep RT-PCR kit. TCRdb reanalyzed the raw reads on its own, using fastp at Q25 for trimming and MiXCR for clone calling, and kept in-frame beta chains. CDR3 protein sequences are deduplicated, and each keeps its most common genes and DNA. This sample holds about 500,000 distinct CDR3 sequences; approximately 49% were observed only once. The ten largest clones represent 35% to 50% of the sample. Sequencing input: peripheral blood or thyroid tissue (not recorded which). The receptor set was obtained from an adult woman with Graves' disease, either hyperthyroidism or ophthalmopathy (not recorded which).

This rearrangement joins TRBV6-5 to TRBJ2-5, with TRBD1 matching over 7 bases. The CDR3 extends over 13 amino acids. Germline-derived CDR1 and CDR2 are MNHEY and SVGAGI. Trimming removed 6 bases from V and 7 bases from J; junction bases left unmatched: 8. CDR3: CASRTQGLGTQYF. DNA for the CDR3: TGTGCCAGCAGGACACAGGGGTTGGGGACCCAGTACTTC.

V usage is TRBV19 and J usage is TRBJ1-1; D gene ambiguous. The germline V and J ends were trimmed by 10 bases and 5 bases, with 11 bases remaining between them. CDR1 and CDR2 (germline): LNHDA, SQIVND (reference sequence). The CDR3 covers 11 residues. The CDR3 sequence is CATISVTEAFF. DNA for the CDR3: TGTGCCACCATATCTGTTACTGAAGCTTTCTTT.

The V and J genes are TRBV6-2 or TRBV6-3 and TRBJ1-1, with 8 bases fitting TRBD1. The germline V gene has CDR1 MNHEY and CDR2 SVGEGT. The V and J ends lost 5 bases and 2 bases, in that order; junction bases with no gene match: 10. The CDR3 spans 16 residues. In DNA form, the CDR3 reads TGTGCCAGCAGTCCTCGGCCCGACAGGGGAAACACTGAAGCTTTCTTT. This sequence encodes CASSPRPDRGNTEAFF.

A few counts support this clonotype. The chain recombines TRBV3-1 with TRBJ1-1; D may be TRBD1 (5 bases). The ends were cut back, 4 bases at V and 4 bases at J, with 13 bases in the middle. In germline, CDR1 is LGHDT, CDR2 YNNKEL (reference sequence). This CDR3 is 14 amino acids long. The CDR3 DNA is TGTGCCAGCAGCCTCAATGGGGGGGGCACTGAAGCTTTCTTT. It codes for CASSLNGGGTEAFF.

This clonotype was observed a few times. This chain links TRBV5-1 with TRBJ1-2, with D possibly matching TRBD1 (5 bases). The CDR3 consists of 12 residues. The V end was cut by 4 bases, the J end by 5 bases, with 9 bases between. CDR1 and CDR2 (germline): SGHRS, YFSETQ. CDR3 bases: TGCGCCAGCAGCGTAGACAGATATGGCTACACCTTC. It is translated as CASSVDRYGYTF.

The chain is built from TRBV10-3 and TRBJ1-3, with D possibly matching TRBD1 (5 bases). The germline V gene encodes CDR1 ENHRY and CDR2 SYGVKD. The CDR3 length is 15 residues. The V gene lost 8 bases and the J gene lost 0 bases, with 14 bases spanning the gap. CDR3 sequence: CAIGAGASSGNTIYF. In DNA, the CDR3 is TGTGCCATCGGTGCCGGGGCGAGCTCTGGAAACACCATATATTTT.

This clonotype was recorded a few times. The gene calls are TRBV7-2 and TRBJ2-3, with D unclear. Germline CDR1 is SGHTA and CDR2 is FQGNSA. The CDR3 has 13 amino acids. V dropped 8 bases and J dropped 2 bases, with 11 bases sitting between them. CDR3 DNA sequence: TGTGCCAGCCGAAGGGCCACCACAGATACGCAGTATTTT. This codes for CASRRATTDTQYF.

This clonotype was found many times. The gene calls are TRBV20-1 and TRBJ1-2, with D maybe TRBD1 (6 bases). V lost 6 bases and J lost 8, with 16 bases in between. The CDR3 length is 12 residues. CDR1 is DFQATT, CDR2 SNEGSKA, per germline (reference sequence). CDR3 amino acids: CSAGGTPGGYTF. The CDR3 coding sequence is TGCAGTGCCGGCGGGACACCGGGAGGCTACACCTTC.

The V and J genes are TRBV20-1 and TRBJ1-5; D ambiguous. The V end was cut by 1 base, the J end by 14 bases, with 27 bases between. CDR1 DFQATT and CDR2 SNEGSKA come from the germline V gene (reference sequence). This CDR3 spans 16 amino acids. This CDR3 reads CSARATSGRESVYEHF. CDR3 coding DNA: TGCAGTGCTAGAGCGACTAGCGGGAGGGAGAGCGTATACGAGCATTTT.

In its sample, this clonotype was seen many times. J is TRBJ1-4 and V is TRBV19; the D gene is possibly TRBD1 (5 bases). The CDR3 is 14 residues long. Trimming removed 6 bases at V and 7 bases at J, with 15 bases between. Germline V CDR1 and CDR2: LNHDA, SQIVND (reference sequence). The CDR3 sequence is CASRSGAAGEKLFF. The DNA of the CDR3 is TGTGCCAGTAGGAGCGGGGCGGCGGGTGAAAAACTGTTTTTT.

The table lists this clonotype with a few counts. The chain recombines TRBV20-1 with TRBJ1-5; D call uncertain. Trimming removed 5 bases from V and 2 bases from J, with 10 bases in between. CDR3 length equals 13 residues. The V gene's germline CDR1 is DFQATT and CDR2 SNEGSKA (reference sequence). The CDR3 nucleotides are TGCAGTGCTTCCTTCAGTGGCAATCAGCCCCAGCATTTT. Translation: CSASFSGNQPQHF.

This clonotype occurred many times. The chain employs TRBV11-2 and TRBJ2-5; tentative D call: TRBD2 (6 bases). Germline V CDR1 and CDR2: SGHAT, FQNNGV. V shed 5 bases and J shed 3 bases, with 13 bases lying between them. CDR3 length: 14 residues. CDR3: CASSRGTPKETQYF. CDR3 coding DNA: TGTGCCAGCAGCCGGGGGACTCCGAAAGAGACCCAGTACTTC.

This clonotype appeared many times. V usage is TRBV3-1 and J usage is TRBJ2-5; maybe TRBD2 (6 bases). The CDR3 covers 14 residues. With 1 base removed from V and 4 bases from J, the gap between germline ends came to 10 bases. The germline V gene has CDR1 LGHDT and CDR2 YNNKEL (reference sequence). The CDR3: CASSQGGGTETQYF. In DNA form, the CDR3 reads TGTGCCAGCAGCCAAGGCGGCGGGACAGAGACCCAGTACTTC.

The chain employs TRBV15 and TRBJ1-6, with 7 bases matching TRBD1. The CDR3 runs 16 residues. The germline V gene encodes CDR1 LNHNV and CDR2 YYDKDF (reference sequence). Unmatched junction bases numbered 7, after V lost 3 bases and J lost 5 bases. Here the CDR3 DNA reads TGTGCCACCAGCAGCAAAGGGGGCTACCATAATTCACCCCTCCACTTT. It yields the protein CATSSKGGYHNSPLHF.